The 13 T cell receptor beta chains given below trace back to one sample, sequenced in a study of spatial heterogeneity in lung cancer. From the 5' RACE reads, TCRdb called clonotypes with MiXCR, one entry per CDR3 protein. This sample has about 10,000 distinct CDR3 sequences, with about a tenth found just once. The time point was: blood at routine non-recurrence follow-up after resection. Sequencing used PBMCs, obtained at follow-up. All receptors derive from a female donor with early-stage non-small cell lung cancer.

In its sample, this clonotype was seen many times. The V and J genes are TRBV14 and TRBJ2-2; D may match TRBD1 or TRBD2 (5 bases each). CDR3 length: 17 residues. CDR1 and CDR2 from the germline V gene are SGHDN and FVKESK. V lost 0 bases to trimming and J lost 3 bases, with 14 bases between them. The CDR3 region is CASSQELPGPYTGELFF. The CDR3 bases are TGTGCCAGCAGCCAAGAACTACCGGGACCATACACCGGGGAGCTGTTTTTT.

A few counts support this clonotype. The rearrangement links TRBV7-3 to TRBJ2-7; tentatively, D is TRBD1 (5 bases). Germline values: CDR1 SGHTA, CDR2 FQGTGA. V lost 5 bases, J lost 2 bases, and 13 bases lay in between. CDR3 length equals 14 residues. Here the CDR3 DNA reads TGTGCCAGCAGCCAACAGACAGAGACCTACGAGCAGTACTTC. As protein: CASSQQTETYEQYF.

This clonotype was seen at least ten times. In DNA, the CDR3 is TGCGCCAGCAGCGCGACCTGGGAGACCCAGTACTTC. Protein product: CASSATWETQYF. V gene TRBV5-1 combines with J gene TRBJ2-5; D uncertain. The CDR3 sequence is 12 residues long. Germline V lookup: CDR1 SGHRS, CDR2 YFSETQ. The V end lost 4 bases, the J end lost 5 bases, and 9 bases lay between the germline ends.

In this sample, this clonotype turned up many times. The chain has TRBV29-1 and TRBJ2-1, with TRBD2 identical over 12 bases. Trimming removed 2 bases from V and 8 bases from J; junction bases left unmatched: 7. CDR3 length: 15 amino acids. From germline, CDR1 is SQVTM and CDR2 ANQGSEA. The CDR3 coding sequence is TGCAGCGTTGAAAGACTAGCGGGAGCGATCGATGAGCAGTTCTTC. It translates to CSVERLAGAIDEQFF.

The chain couples TRBV28 to TRBJ1-1, with 9 bases identical to TRBD1. Germline assignment: CDR1 MDHEN and CDR2 SYDVKM. With V trimmed by 4 bases and J by 6 bases, 3 bases remained unmatched. The CDR3 covers 13 residues. The CDR3 nucleotides are TGTGCCAGCAGTTGGGGACAGGGCCCTGAAGCTTTCTTT. This encodes CASSWGQGPEAFF.

This clonotype was detected ten times or more. The CDR3 DNA reads as TGTGCCAGCTCACCGCAGGGGGGCGAGCAGTACTTC. Translating gives CASSPQGGEQYF. The chain links TRBV18 to TRBJ2-7; D perhaps matches TRBD1 (7 bases). Germline V CDR1 and CDR2: KGHSH, LQKENI. V was cut by 3 bases and J by 6 bases, with 9 bases left in between. The CDR3 has 12 amino acids. Supplemented by reference TRBV18 and TRBJ2-7, the full variable domain reads NAGVMQNPRHLVRRRGQEARLRCSPMKGHSHVYWYRQLPEEGLKFMVYLQKENIIDESGMPKERFSAEFPKEGPSILRIQQVVRGDSAAYFCASSPQGGEQYFGPGTRLTVT.

At least ten counts were recorded for this clonotype. The rearrangement joins TRBV5-1 to TRBJ2-1; TRBD2 aligns across 9 bases. V was clipped by 0 bases and J by 0 bases; unmatched bases: 4. Germline CDR1 SGHRS, CDR2 YFSETQ. CDR3 length: 17 amino acids. The CDR3: CASSLAAGGISYNEQFF. The CDR3 nucleotides read TGCGCCAGCAGCTTGGCGGCGGGGGGGATCTCCTACAATGAGCAGTTCTTC.

This clonotype was detected ten times or more. A junction end diverges from the germline sequence, so it may reflect a read error. The J gene is TRBJ1-2, the V gene TRBV6-6; 12 positions agree with TRBD1. This CDR3 region has 17 residues. Germline CDR1 and CDR2: MNHNY and SVGAGI (reference sequence). CDR3 sequence: CASNYPGQGASNYGYTF. The CDR3 region has the DNA TGTGCCAGCAATTACCCGGGACAGGGGGCGTCGAACTATGGCTACACCTTC.

Notes on this clonotype: A much larger clone differs by one base, so this may be a read error. The rearrangement uses TRBV7-9 and TRBJ1-6, with 7 bases matching TRBD1. The CDR3 has 14 amino acids. The germline CDR1 and CDR2 sequences are SEHNR and FQNEAQ (reference sequence). The CDR3 region has the DNA TGTGCCAGCAAGATGGGACAGTCTAATTCACCCCTCCCCTTT. This sequence encodes CASKMGQSNSPLPF.

This clonotype came up many times. This chain links TRBV4-1 with TRBJ1-3, with D unclear. Germline values: CDR1 MGHRA, CDR2 YSYEKL. This CDR3 has 16 residues. Trimming took off 6 bases at V and 0 bases at J, with 15 bases between the two ends. The CDR3 reads CASRYKTESSGNTIYF. CDR3 bases: TGCGCCAGCAGATATAAAACAGAAAGCTCTGGAAACACCATATATTTT.

This clonotype came up a few times. The chain links TRBV28 to TRBJ2-7, with 7 bases aligning to TRBD2. The germline V gene has CDR1 MDHEN and CDR2 SYDVKM. Losses at the gene ends were 4 bases for V and 4 bases for J; bases not matched to a gene: 25. The CDR3 runs to 20 residues. CDR3 coding DNA: TGTGCCAGCAGTTATCATCCCCCCCCGGTGGCGGGAGCTTATGGATACGAGCAGTACTTC. Translating it yields CASSYHPPPVAGAYGYEQYF.

This clonotype has at least ten counts. V and J are TRBV4-1 and TRBJ1-6; no firm D call. Germline CDR1 is MGHRA and CDR2 is YSYEKL. V dropped 3 bases and J dropped 9 bases, with 6 bases sitting between them. This CDR3 region has 12 residues. In DNA, the CDR3 is TGCGCCAGCAGCCAGGCTAGTTCACCCCTCCACTTT. Encoded protein: CASSQASSPLHF.

This clonotype has ten or more counts. The chain uses TRBV28 and TRBJ2-3; D is unresolved. CDR1 is MDHEN, CDR2 SYDVKM, per germline. Trimming stripped 6 bases from V and 2 bases from J, with 12 bases between. This CDR3 has 14 amino acids. CDR3 sequence: CASSPDRTTDTQYF. For the CDR3, the DNA is TGTGCCAGCAGCCCTGACCGGACCACAGATACGCAGTATTTT.